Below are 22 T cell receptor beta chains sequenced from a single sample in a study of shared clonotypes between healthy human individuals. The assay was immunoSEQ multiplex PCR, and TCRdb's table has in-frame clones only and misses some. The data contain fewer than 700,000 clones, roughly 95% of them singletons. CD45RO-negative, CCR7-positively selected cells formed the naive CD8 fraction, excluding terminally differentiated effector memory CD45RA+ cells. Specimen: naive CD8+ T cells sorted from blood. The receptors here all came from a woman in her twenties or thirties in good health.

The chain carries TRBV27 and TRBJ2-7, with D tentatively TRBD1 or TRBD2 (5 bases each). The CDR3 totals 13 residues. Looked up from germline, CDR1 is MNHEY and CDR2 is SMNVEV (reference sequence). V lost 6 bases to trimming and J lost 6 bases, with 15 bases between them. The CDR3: CASRPMRGSEQYF. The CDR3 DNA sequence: TGTGCCAGCAGGCCGATGAGGGGTTCCGAGCAGTACTTC.

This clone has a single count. CDR3 nucleotides: TGTGCCAGCAGCTTAGGAAGTATTGAGCAGTTCTTC. Amino acid sequence: CASSLGSIEQFF. This chain joins TRBV7-2 and TRBJ2-1; no clear D. The CDR3 is 12 amino acids. Trimming pared 1 base from V and 9 bases from J, leaving 7 bases between. The germline gives CDR1 SGHTA, CDR2 FQGNSA. The full variable domain, completed using reference TRBV7-2 and TRBJ2-1, is GAGVSQSPSNKVTEKGKDVELRCDPISGHTALYWYRQSLGQGLEFLIYFQGNSAPDKSGLPSDRFSAERTGGSVSTLTIQRTQQEDSAVYLCASSLGSIEQFFGPGTRLTVL.

CDR3 bases: TGTGCCAGCAGTCCTCGTGAGGGAACAAGGGGCGAGCAGTACTTC. This encodes CASSPREGTRGEQYF. The chain combines TRBV6-1 with TRBJ2-7; D may be TRBD1 or TRBD2 (5 bases each). Trimming took off 5 bases at V and 6 bases at J, with 20 bases between the two ends. Germline V CDR1 and CDR2: MNHNS, SASEGT. The CDR3 is made up of 15 amino acids.

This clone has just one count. CDR3 region: CATRLAGVLETQYF. CDR3 DNA sequence: TGTGCCACCAGACTAGCGGGAGTCTTAGAGACCCAGTACTTC. The chain has TRBV15 and TRBJ2-5, with 11 bases aligning to TRBD2. CDR3 length equals 14 residues. Germline V gene sequence: CDR1 LNHNV, CDR2 YYDKDF (reference sequence). Trimming at V came to 6 bases and at J to 4 bases, leaving 4 bases not matched to a gene.

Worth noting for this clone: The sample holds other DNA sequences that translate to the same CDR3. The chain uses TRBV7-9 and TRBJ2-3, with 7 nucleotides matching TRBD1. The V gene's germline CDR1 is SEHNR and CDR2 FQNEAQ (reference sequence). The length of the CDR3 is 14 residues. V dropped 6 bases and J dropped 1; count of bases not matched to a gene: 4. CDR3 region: CASSPTGGTDTQYF. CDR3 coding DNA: TGTGCCAGCAGTCCAACAGGGGGCACAGATACGCAGTATTTT.

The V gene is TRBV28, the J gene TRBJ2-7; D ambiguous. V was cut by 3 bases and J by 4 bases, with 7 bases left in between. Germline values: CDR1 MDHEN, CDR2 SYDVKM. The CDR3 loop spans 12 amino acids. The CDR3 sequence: CASSFARYEQYF. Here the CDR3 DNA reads TGTGCCAGCAGTTTTGCTCGTTACGAGCAGTACTTC.

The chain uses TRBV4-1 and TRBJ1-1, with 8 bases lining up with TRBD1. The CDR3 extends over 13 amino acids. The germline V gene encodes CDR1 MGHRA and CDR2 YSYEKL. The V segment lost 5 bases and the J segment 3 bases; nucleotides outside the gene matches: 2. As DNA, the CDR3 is TGCGCCAGCAGCGAGACAGGGGACACTGAAGCTTTCTTT. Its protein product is CASSETGDTEAFF.

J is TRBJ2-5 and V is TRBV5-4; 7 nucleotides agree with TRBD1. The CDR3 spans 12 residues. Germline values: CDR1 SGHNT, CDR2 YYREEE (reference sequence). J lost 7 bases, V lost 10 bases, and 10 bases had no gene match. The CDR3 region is CAYVTGRGTQYF. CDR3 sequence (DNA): TGTGCCTATGTGACAGGGAGAGGGACCCAGTACTTC.

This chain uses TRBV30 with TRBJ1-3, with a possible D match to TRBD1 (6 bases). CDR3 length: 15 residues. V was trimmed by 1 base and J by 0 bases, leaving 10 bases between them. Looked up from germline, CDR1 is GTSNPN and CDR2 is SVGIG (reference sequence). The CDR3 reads CAWSGTASSGNTIYF. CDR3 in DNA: TGTGCCTGGAGTGGGACAGCGAGCTCTGGAAACACCATATATTTT.

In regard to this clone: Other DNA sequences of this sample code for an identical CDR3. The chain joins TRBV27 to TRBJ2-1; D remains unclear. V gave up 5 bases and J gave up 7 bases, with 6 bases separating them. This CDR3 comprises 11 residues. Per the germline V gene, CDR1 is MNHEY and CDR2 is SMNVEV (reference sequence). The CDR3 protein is CASSLLNEQFF. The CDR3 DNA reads TGTGCCAGCAGTCTACTGAATGAGCAGTTCTTC.

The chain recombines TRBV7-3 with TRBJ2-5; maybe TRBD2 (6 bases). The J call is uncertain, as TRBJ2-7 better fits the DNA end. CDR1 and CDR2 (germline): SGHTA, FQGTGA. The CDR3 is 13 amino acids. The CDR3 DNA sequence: TGTGCCAGCAGCTCCCTTGGAGGGGACGAGCAGTACTTC. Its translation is CASSSLGGDEQYF.

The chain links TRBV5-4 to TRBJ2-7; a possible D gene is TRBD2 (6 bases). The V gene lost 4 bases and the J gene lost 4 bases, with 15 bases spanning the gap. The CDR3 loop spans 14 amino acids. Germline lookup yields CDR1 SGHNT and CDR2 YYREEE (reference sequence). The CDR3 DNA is TGTGCCAGCAGCCACGGACGGGGGAATTACGAGCAGTACTTC. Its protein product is CASSHGRGNYEQYF.

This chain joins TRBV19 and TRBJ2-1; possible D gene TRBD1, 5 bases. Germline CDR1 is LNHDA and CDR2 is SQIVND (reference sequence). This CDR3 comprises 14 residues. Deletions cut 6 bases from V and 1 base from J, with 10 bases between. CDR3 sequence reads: CASSFQGSYNEQFF. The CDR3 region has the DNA TGTGCCAGTAGCTTCCAGGGATCCTACAATGAGCAGTTCTTC. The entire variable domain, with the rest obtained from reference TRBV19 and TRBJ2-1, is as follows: DGGITQSPKYLFRKEGQNVTLSCEQNLNHDAMYWYRQDPGQGLRLIYYSQIVNDFQKGDIAEGYSVSREKKESFPLTVTSAQKNPTAFYLCASSFQGSYNEQFFGPGTRLTVL.

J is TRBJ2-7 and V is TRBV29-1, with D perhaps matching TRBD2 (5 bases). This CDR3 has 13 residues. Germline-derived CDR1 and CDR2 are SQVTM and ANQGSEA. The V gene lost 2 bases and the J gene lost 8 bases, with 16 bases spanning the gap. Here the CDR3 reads CSVESPPGDQQYF. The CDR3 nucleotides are TGCAGCGTTGAATCGCCGCCCGGGGATCAGCAGTACTTC.

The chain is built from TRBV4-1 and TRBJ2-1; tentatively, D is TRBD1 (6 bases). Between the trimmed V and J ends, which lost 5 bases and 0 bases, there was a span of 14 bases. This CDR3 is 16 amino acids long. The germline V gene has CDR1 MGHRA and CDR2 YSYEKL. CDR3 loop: CASSEATQGSYNEQFF. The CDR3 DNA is TGCGCCAGCAGCGAAGCCACACAGGGCTCCTACAATGAGCAGTTCTTC.

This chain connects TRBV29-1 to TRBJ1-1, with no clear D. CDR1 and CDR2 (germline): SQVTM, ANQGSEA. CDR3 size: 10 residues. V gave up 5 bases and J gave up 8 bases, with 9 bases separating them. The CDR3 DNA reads TGCAGCGTTCGAGCTCTCGAAGCTTTCTTT. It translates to CSVRALEAFF.

The CDR3: CASSEDNYNEQFF. In DNA, the CDR3 is TGTGCCAGCAGTGAAGATAACTACAATGAGCAGTTCTTC. The chain recombines TRBV25-1 with TRBJ2-1; D uncertain. The CDR3 loop spans 13 amino acids. The ends were cut back, 2 bases at V and 3 bases at J, with 5 bases in the middle. Germline V gene data show CDR1 as MGHDK and CDR2 as SYGVNS. Full variable domain (missing parts from reference TRBV25-1 and TRBJ2-1): EADIYQTPRYLVIGTGKKITLECSQTMGHDKMYWYQQDPGMELHLIHYSYGVNSTEKGDLSSESTVSRIRTEHFPLTLESARPSHTSQYLCASSEDNYNEQFFGPGTRLTVL.

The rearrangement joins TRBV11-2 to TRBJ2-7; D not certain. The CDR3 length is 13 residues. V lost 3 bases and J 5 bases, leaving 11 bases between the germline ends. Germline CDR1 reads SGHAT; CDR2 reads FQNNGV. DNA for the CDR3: TGTGCCAGCAGCTTGAGCCTGGTTCACGAGCAGTACTTC. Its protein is CASSLSLVHEQYF.

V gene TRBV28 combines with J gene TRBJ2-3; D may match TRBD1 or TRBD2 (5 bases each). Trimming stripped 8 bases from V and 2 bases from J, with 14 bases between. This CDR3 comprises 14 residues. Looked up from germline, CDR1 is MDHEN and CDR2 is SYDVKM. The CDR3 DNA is TGTGCCAGCGGGCCCCCGGGGACCACAGATACGCAGTATTTT. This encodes CASGPPGTTDTQYF.

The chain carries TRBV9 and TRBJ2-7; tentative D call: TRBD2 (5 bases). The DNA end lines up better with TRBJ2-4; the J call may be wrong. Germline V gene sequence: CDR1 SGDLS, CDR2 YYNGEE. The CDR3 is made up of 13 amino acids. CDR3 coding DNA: TGTGCCAGCAGCGTAGGGCTAGCAGCCATTCAGTACTTC. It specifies CASSVGLAAIQYF.

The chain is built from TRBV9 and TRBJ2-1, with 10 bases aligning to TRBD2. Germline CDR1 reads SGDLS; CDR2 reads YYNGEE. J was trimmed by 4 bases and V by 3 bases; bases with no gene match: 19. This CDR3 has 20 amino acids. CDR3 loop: CASSEPTGRSGRAGYNEQFF. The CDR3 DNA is TGTGCCAGCAGCGAACCGACAGGGCGCAGCGGGAGGGCCGGTTACAATGAGCAGTTCTTC.

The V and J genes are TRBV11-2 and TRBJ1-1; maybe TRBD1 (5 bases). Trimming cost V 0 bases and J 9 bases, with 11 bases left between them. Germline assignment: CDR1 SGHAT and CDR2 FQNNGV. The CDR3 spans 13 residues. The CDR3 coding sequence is TGTGCCAGCAGCTTAGAACCGGGACGGAAAGCTTTCTTT. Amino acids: CASSLEPGRKAFF. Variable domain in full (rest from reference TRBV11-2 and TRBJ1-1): EAGVAQSPRYKIIEKRQSVAFWCNPISGHATLYWYQQILGQGPKLLIQFQNNGVVDDSQLPKDRFSAERLKGVDSTLKIQPAKLEDSAVYLCASSLEPGRKAFFGQGTRLTVV.